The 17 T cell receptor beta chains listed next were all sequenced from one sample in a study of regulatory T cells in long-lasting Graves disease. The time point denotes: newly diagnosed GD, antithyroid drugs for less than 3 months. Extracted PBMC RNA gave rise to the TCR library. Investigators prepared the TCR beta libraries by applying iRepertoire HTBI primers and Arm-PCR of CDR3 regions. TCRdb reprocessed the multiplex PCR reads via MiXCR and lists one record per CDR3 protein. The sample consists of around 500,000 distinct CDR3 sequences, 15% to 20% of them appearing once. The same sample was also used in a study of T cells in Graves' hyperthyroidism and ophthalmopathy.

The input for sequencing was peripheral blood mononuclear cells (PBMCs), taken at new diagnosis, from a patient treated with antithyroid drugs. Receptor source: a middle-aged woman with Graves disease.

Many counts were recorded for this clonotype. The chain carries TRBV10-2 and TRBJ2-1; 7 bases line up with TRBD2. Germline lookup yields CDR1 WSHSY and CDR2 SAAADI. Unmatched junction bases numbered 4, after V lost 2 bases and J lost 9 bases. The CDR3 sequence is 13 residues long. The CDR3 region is CASSEPRGVEQFF. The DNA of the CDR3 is TGCGCCAGCAGTGAGCCCCGGGGGGTTGAGCAGTTCTTC.

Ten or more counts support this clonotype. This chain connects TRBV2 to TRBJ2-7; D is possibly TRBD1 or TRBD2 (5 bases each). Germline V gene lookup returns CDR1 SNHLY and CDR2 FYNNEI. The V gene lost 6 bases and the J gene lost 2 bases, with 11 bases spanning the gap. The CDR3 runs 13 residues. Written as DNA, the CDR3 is TGTGCCAGCAGCCGGGACGGTGCCTACGAGCAGTACTTC. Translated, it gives CASSRDGAYEQYF.

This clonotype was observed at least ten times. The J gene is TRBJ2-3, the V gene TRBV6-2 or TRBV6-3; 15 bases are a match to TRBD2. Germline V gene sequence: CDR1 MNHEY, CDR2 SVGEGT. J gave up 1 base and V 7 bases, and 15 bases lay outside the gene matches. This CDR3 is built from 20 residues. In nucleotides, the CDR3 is TGTGCCAGCACTCTCTCCAGGACTAGCGGGGGGGGGCCACGCACAGATACGCAGTATTTT. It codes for CASTLSRTSGGGPRTDTQYF.

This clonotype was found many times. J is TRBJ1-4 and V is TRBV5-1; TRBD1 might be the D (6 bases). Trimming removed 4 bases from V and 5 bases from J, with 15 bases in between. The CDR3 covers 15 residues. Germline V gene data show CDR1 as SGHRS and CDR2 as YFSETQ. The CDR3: CASSQGGFENEKLFF. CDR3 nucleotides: TGCGCCAGCAGCCAAGGGGGATTTGAGAATGAAAAACTGTTTTTT.

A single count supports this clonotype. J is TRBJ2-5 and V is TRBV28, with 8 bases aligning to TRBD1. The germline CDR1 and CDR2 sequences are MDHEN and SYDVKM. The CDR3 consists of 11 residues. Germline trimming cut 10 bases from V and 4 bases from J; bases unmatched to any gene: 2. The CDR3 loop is CATTGGETQYF. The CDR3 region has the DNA TGTGCCACCACAGGGGGAGAGACCCAGTACTTC.

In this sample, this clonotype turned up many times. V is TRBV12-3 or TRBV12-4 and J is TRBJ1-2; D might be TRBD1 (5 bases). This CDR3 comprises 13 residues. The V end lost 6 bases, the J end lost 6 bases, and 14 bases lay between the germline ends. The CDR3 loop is CASSLGPEDGYTF. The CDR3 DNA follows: TGTGCCAGCAGCTTGGGACCGGAGGATGGCTACACCTTC.

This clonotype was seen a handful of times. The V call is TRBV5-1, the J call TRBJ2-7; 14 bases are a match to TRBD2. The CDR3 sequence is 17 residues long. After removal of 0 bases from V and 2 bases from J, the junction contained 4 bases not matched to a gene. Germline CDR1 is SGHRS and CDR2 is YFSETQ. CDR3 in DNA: TGCGCCAGCAGCTTGGGACTAGCGGGGGGGAAAACCTACGAGCAGTACTTC. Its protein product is CASSLGLAGGKTYEQYF.

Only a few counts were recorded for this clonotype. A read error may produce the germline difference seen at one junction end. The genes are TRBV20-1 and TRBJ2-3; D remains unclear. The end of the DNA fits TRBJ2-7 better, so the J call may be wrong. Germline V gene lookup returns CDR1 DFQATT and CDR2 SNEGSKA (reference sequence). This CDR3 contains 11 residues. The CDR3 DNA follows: TGCAGTGTTAGACCTGCTAGGGAGCAGTACTTC. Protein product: CSVRPAREQYF.

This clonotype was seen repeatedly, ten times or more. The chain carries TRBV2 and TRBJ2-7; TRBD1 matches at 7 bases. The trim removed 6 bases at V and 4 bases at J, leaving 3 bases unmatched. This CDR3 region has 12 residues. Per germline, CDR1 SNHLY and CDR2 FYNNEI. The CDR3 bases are TGTGCCAGCAGCGGGACAGAGTACGAGCAGTACTTC. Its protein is CASSGTEYEQYF.

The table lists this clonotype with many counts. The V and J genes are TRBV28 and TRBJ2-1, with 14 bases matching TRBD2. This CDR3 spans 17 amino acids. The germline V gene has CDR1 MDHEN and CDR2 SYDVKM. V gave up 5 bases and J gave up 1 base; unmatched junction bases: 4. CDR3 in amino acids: CASSHGTSGGSYNEQFF. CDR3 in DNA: TGTGCCAGCAGTCACGGGACTAGCGGGGGTTCCTACAATGAGCAGTTCTTC.

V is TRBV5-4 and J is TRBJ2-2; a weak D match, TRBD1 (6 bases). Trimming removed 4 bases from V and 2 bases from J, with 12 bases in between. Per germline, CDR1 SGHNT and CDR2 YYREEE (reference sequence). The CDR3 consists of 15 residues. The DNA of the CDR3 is TGTGCCAGCAGCACCGGGACAAGAAACACCGGGGAGCTGTTTTTT. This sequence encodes CASSTGTRNTGELFF.

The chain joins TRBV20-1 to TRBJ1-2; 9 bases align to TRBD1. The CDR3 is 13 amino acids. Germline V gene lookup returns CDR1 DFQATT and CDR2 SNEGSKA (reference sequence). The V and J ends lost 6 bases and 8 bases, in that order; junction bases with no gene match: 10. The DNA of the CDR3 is TGCAGTGCCCGAGACAGGGGGTCTTTGGGCTACACCTTC. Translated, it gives CSARDRGSLGYTF.

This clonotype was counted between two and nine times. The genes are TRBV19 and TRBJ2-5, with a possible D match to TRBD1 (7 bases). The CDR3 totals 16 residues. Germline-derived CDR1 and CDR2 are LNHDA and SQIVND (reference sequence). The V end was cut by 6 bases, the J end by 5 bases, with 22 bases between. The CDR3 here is CASSPRTGGELETQYF. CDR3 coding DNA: TGTGCCAGTAGCCCCCGGACAGGCGGGGAACTGGAGACCCAGTACTTC.

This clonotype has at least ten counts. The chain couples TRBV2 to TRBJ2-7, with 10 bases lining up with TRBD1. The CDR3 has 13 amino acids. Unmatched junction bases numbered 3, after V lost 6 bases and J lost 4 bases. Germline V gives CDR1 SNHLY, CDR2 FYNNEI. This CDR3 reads CASSVGQGYEQYF. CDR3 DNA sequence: TGTGCCAGCAGCGTGGGACAGGGGTACGAGCAGTACTTC.

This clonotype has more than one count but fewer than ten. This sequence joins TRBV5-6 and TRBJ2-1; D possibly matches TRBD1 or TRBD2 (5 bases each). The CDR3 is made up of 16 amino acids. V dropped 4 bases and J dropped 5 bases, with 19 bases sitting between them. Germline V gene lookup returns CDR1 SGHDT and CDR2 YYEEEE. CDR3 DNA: TGTGCCAGCAGCCTATTAACGGGGCCGGCGCACAATGAGCAGTTCTTC. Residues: CASSLLTGPAHNEQFF.

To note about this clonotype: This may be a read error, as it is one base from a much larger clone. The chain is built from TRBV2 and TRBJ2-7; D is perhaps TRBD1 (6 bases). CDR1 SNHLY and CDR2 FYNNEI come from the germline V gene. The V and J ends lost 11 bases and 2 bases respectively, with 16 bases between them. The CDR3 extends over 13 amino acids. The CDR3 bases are TGTGCCGCCCAAACGACAGGAACCTACGAGCAGTACTTC. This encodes CAAQTTGTYEQYF.

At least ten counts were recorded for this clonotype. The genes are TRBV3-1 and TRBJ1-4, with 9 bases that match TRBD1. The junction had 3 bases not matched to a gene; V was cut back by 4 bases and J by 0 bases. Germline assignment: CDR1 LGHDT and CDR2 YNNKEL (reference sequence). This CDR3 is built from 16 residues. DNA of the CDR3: TGTGCCAGCAGCCTCCGGACAGGGGCAACTAATGAAAAACTGTTTTTT. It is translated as CASSLRTGATNEKLFF.